These T cell receptor beta chains were read from a single sample in a study of regulatory dendritic cells for organ transplantation. The table came from immunoSEQ multiplex PCR; TCRdb's copy has only in-frame clones and leaves some out. The profile shows 9,500 to 15,000 clones, roughly 69% of them singletons. Their cognate antigens are unknown. Input material: naive CD4+ T cells from blood cultured with regulatory dendritic cells. These receptors came from a human donor in good health. CDR3s include the opening cysteine and the closing phenylalanine or tryptophan. Each record gives: clone size, D gene, V gene, J gene, CDR3 DNA, CDR3 protein. A D gene is named only where the DNA matches it firmly. Only part of the rows carry a size: once, few, many, or a class if the clone is expanded.

size: NA; D: TRBD1; V: TRBV5-1; J: TRBJ2-1; DNA: TGCGCCAGCAGCTTGGGGCCCGGGACAGGGGGCAATGAGCAGTTCTTC; CDR3: CASSLGPGTGGNEQFF
size: NA; D: TRBD1; V: TRBV4-1; J: TRBJ1-2; DNA: TGCGCCAGCAGCCAATACCCCGGGACAGGGGGCAACTATGGCTACACCTTC; CDR3: CASSQYPGTGGNYGYTF
size: NA; D: NA; V: TRBV6-5; J: TRBJ1-2; DNA: TGTGCCAGCAGTTACGAGGTTAACTATGGCTACACCTTC; CDR3: CASSYEVNYGYTF
size: NA; D: TRBD1; V: TRBV2; J: TRBJ1-2; DNA: TGTGCCAGCAGCTATGGGACAGGGAGTGGCTACACCTTC; CDR3: CASSYGTGSGYTF
size: NA; D: NA; V: TRBV6-1; J: TRBJ1-5; DNA: TGTGCCAGCGGCCCGCATCAGCCCCAGCATTTT; CDR3: CASGPHQPQHF
size: few; D: TRBD1; V: TRBV25-1; J: TRBJ1-1; DNA: TGTGCCAGCGGCCGGGCAGGGGGCACTGAAGCTTTCTTT; CDR3: CASGRAGGTEAFF
size: few; D: NA; V: TRBV19; J: TRBJ1-4; DNA: TGTGCCAGTAGTATAACGGGGATTGGTGAAAAACTGTTTTTT; CDR3: CASSITGIGEKLFF
size: NA; D: NA; V: TRBV6-5; J: TRBJ2-5; DNA: TGTGCCAGCAGATCTACCTCAGGGGGGCAGACCCAGTACTTC; CDR3: CASRSTSGGQTQYF
size: NA; D: TRBD2; V: TRBV29-1; J: TRBJ2-3; DNA: TGCAGCGCCCAACTAGCGGGGAAATCAGATACGCAGTATTTT; CDR3: CSAQLAGKSDTQYF
size: once; D: NA; V: TRBV6-4; J: TRBJ2-1; DNA: TGTGCCAGCAGTAAACAGGGGGGGACAAACAATGAGCAGTTCTTC; CDR3: CASSKQGGTNNEQFF
size: NA; D: TRBD2; V: TRBV11-3; J: TRBJ2-3; DNA: TGTGCCAGCAGGAATAGACTAGCGGGGGGGCCCGGGGATACGCAGTATTTT; CDR3: CASRNRLAGGPGDTQYF
size: few; D: TRBD1; V: TRBV7-9; J: TRBJ2-7; DNA: TGTGCCAGCAGCTTTACAGGGGGGACCTACGAGCAGTACTTC; CDR3: CASSFTGGTYEQYF
size: NA; D: TRBD1; V: TRBV5-1; J: TRBJ2-2; DNA: TGCGCCAGCAGCTTCCTAACAGGGGGAACCGGGGAGCTGTTTTTT; CDR3: CASSFLTGGTGELFF
size: NA; D: NA; V: TRBV2; J: TRBJ2-4; DNA: TGTGCCAGCAGTGAAGCGCGCGGGGGCAGAGACATTCAGTACTTC; CDR3: CASSEARGGRDIQYF
size: NA; D: NA; V: TRBV5-1; J: TRBJ2-7; DNA: TGCGCCAGCAGCTTGGTTTCCCCACCGGCGGTGGTCGGGCAGTACTTC; CDR3: CASSLVSPPAVVGQYF
size: NA; D: TRBD2; V: TRBV19; J: TRBJ2-2; DNA: TGTGCCAGTAGATCCTCGCGGGGGTCTTACACCGGGGAGCTGTTTTTT; CDR3: CASRSSRGSYTGELFF
size: NA; D: NA; V: TRBV9; J: TRBJ2-6; DNA: TGTGCCAGCAGCGTAGATAGGGACTTCTACCTGGGCGGGGCCAACGTCCTGACTTTC; CDR3: CASSVDRDFYLGGANVLTF
size: NA; D: NA; V: TRBV5-4; J: TRBJ2-5; DNA: TGTGCCAGCAGCTTTTCCCGGGATACCCAAGAGACCCAGTACTTC; CDR3: CASSFSRDTQETQYF
size: NA; D: TRBD1; V: TRBV5-1; J: TRBJ2-5; DNA: TGCGCCAGCAGCCCACAGGGGCAAGAGACCCAGTACTTC; CDR3: CASSPQGQETQYF
size: NA; D: NA; V: TRBV11-2; J: TRBJ1-4; DNA: TGTGCCAGCAGCTTAGTAGTGGCAGCGAATGAAAAACTGTTTTTT; CDR3: CASSLVVAANEKLFF
size: once; D: NA; V: TRBV5-1; J: TRBJ1-6; DNA: TGCGCCAGCAGCTTGGATTTTACTACTCGAAGTTCACCCCTCCACTTT; CDR3: CASSLDFTTRSSPLHF
size: few; D: NA; V: TRBV5-5; J: TRBJ2-3; DNA: TGTGCCAGCAGCCTAGTACGGGGGGCCTTAACAGATACGCAGTATTTT; CDR3: CASSLVRGALTDTQYF
size: NA; D: NA; V: TRBV7-3; J: TRBJ2-3; DNA: TGTGCCAGCACCTCCGGCGGGGCGTCCACAGATACGCAGTATTTT; CDR3: CASTSGGASTDTQYF
size: NA; D: NA; V: TRBV5-1; J: TRBJ1-5; DNA: TGCGCCAGCAGCTTGATGGCAGGGAGCAATCAGCCCCAGCATTTT; CDR3: CASSLMAGSNQPQHF
size: NA; D: TRBD1; V: TRBV2; J: TRBJ2-5; DNA: TGTGCCAGCAGTGGAGCCCTCTCGGGACAGGGGCGAGAGACCCAGTACTTC; CDR3: CASSGALSGQGRETQYF
size: NA; D: TRBD1; V: TRBV10-3; J: TRBJ2-7; DNA: TGTGCCATCAGTGAAGCCGGACAGGGCAACTACGAGCAGTACTTC; CDR3: CAISEAGQGNYEQYF
size: NA; D: TRBD2; V: TRBV14; J: TRBJ2-1; DNA: TGTGCCAGCAGCCCCTACCGGGGGGGCCTTGGGTCCTACAATGAGCAGTTCTTC; CDR3: CASSPYRGGLGSYNEQFF
size: NA; D: NA; V: TRBV9; J: TRBJ1-3; DNA: TGTGCCAGCAGCGTAGGTACTAGCTCTGGAAACACCATATATTTT; CDR3: CASSVGTSSGNTIYF
size: once; D: NA; V: TRBV6-5; J: TRBJ1-1; DNA: TGTGCCAGCAGTTACTCGATAGGGGTGAACACTGAAGCTTTCTTT; CDR3: CASSYSIGVNTEAFF
size: once; D: TRBD1; V: TRBV6-1; J: TRBJ1-1; DNA: TGTGCCAGCAGTCAGGGACAGCAAGCTTTCTTT; CDR3: CASSQGQQAFF
size: NA; D: TRBD1; V: TRBV7-2; J: TRBJ1-1; DNA: TGTGCCAGCAGCCCGCCGGACAGGGGGACTGAAGCTTTCTTT; CDR3: CASSPPDRGTEAFF
size: NA; D: NA; V: TRBV28; J: TRBJ1-3; DNA: TGTGCCAGCAACACTCAGGAGGGCACCATATATTTT; CDR3: CASNTQEGTIYF
size: NA; D: NA; V: TRBV15; J: TRBJ2-7; DNA: TGTGCCACCAGCAAACCCGGGACACACGAGCAGTACTTC; CDR3: CATSKPGTHEQYF
size: NA; D: TRBD2; V: TRBV9; J: TRBJ2-1; DNA: TGTGCCAGCAGCCCCGGACTAGCTGTGGATGAGCAGTTCTTC; CDR3: CASSPGLAVDEQFF
size: NA; D: NA; V: TRBV5-4; J: TRBJ2-3; DNA: TGTGCCAGCAGCTTGGCTGCCGGGACAGATACGCAGTATTTT; CDR3: CASSLAAGTDTQYF
size: few; D: NA; V: TRBV18; J: TRBJ2-7; DNA: TGTGCCAGCTCACCACGGGTGTCAGGGAACCCCTACGAGCAGTACTTC; CDR3: CASSPRVSGNPYEQYF
size: few; D: TRBD2; V: TRBV28; J: TRBJ2-7; DNA: TGTGCCAGCAGCCCGACTAGCGGGGGGACCTACGAGCAGTACTTC; CDR3: CASSPTSGGTYEQYF
size: NA; D: NA; V: TRBV5-4; J: TRBJ2-2; DNA: TGTGCCAGCAGCGCCTCACAGGGGAACACCGGGGAGCTGTTTTTT; CDR3: CASSASQGNTGELFF